The clone carrying this T cell receptor (beta chain) was recorded at least ten times. Its antigen is as yet unknown. V dropped 1 base and J dropped 4; count of bases not matched to a gene: 6. Germline CDR1 and CDR2: SGHRS and YFSETQ. The CDR3 totals 15 residues. The data originate from a study of T cells in Graves' hyperthyroidism and ophthalmopathy. The study, taken as a whole, reports: Most thyroid clonotypes that were expanded above 0.001 also turned up in blood.

Exclusions: uncontrolled infection, other autoimmune disease, pregnancy, lactation. PBMCs were derived from more than 8 ml fresh peripheral blood. Researchers took RNA transcripts and amplified the TCR beta CDR3 regions from them. Researchers ran a first-round RT-PCR on the TCR CDR3 using the HTBI primer set. From the multiplex PCR reads, TCRdb called clonotypes with MiXCR, one entry per CDR3 protein. The sample lists roughly 300,000 distinct CDR3 sequences; under 25% were seen once. Material for sequencing was blood. The TCR originated in a woman aged 45 to 65 with Graves' hyperthyroidism. V is TRBV5-1 and J is TRBJ2-3, with 7 bases that match TRBD1. The CDR3 DNA reads as TGCGCCAGCAGCTTGACAGGGGCAGACCCAGATACGCAGTATTTT. Its translation is CASSLTGADPDTQYF.